This TCR beta chain was retrieved from a study of blood T cell repertoires in COVID-19. Turning to the study itself: Both acute and convalescent COVID-19 samples were obtained from the United States, Italy and Spain. T cells, B-cell-depleted T cells, or PBMCs supplied cDNA or gDNA.

This clone was observed a single time. The trim removed 1 base at V and 7 bases at J, leaving 12 bases unmatched. The CDR3 runs 18 residues. The V gene's germline CDR1 is SGHNT and CDR2 YENEEA. Original handling: Estimated nucleated cell counts came from reference gene primer amplification. Produced via immunoSEQ multiplex PCR; TCRdb's table is partial and in-frame only. Clone size and the V and J calls come from that table; the DNA yielded D and trimming. In the table there are approximately 69,000 clones, more than 75% of which are singletons. The chain uses TRBV11-3 and TRBJ2-1, with 11 bases fitting TRBD2. Sequencing was performed on peripheral blood. The clonotype was recovered from a woman of 80 years or more with acute or convalescent COVID-19. The CDR3 nucleotides read TGTGCCAGCAGCTTAGCACCAGGTGGGACTAGCGGACGAAATGAGCAGTTCTTC. Protein: CASSLAPGGTSGRNEQFF.